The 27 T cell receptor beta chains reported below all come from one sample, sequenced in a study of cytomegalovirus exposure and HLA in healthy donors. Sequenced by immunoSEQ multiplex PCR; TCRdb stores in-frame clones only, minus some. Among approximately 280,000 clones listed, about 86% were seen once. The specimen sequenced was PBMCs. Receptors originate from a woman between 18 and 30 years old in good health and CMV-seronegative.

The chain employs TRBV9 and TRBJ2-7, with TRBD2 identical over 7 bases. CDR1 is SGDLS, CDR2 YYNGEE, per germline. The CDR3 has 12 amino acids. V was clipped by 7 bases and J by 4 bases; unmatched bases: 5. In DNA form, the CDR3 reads TGTGCCAGCGGGGCTAGCGGTTACGAGCAGTACTTC. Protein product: CASGASGYEQYF.

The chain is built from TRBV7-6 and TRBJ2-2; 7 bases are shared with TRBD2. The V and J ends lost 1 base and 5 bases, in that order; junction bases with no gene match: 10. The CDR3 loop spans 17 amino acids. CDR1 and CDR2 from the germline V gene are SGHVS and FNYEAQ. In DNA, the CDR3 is TGTGCCAGCAGCTTAGGGGGGAGGGCCACCGGAACCGGGGAGCTGTTTTTT. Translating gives CASSLGGRATGTGELFF. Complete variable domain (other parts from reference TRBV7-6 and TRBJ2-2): GAGVSQSPRYKVTKRGQDVALRCDPISGHVSLYWYRQALGQGPEFLTYFNYEAQQDKSGLPNDRFSAERPEGSISTLTIQRTEQRDSAMYRCASSLGGRATGTGELFFGEGSRLTVL.

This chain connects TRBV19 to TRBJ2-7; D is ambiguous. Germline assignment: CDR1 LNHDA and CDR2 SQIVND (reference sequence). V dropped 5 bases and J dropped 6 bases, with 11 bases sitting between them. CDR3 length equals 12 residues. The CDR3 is CASSQSRFEQYF. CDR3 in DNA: TGTGCCAGTAGTCAGTCTAGGTTCGAGCAGTACTTC.

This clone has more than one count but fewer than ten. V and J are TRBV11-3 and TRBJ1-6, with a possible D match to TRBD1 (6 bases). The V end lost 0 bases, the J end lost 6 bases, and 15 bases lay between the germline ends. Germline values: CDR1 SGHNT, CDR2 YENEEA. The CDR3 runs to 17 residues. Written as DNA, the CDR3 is TGTGCCAGCAGCTTAGATCGTACAGGGTGGGGTAATTCACCCCTCCACTTT. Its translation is CASSLDRTGWGNSPLHF.

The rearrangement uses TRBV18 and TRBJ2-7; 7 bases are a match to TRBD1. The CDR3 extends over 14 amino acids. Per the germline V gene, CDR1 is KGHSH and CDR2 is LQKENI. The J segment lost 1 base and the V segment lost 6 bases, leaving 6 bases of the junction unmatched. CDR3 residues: CASSSRQGSYEQYF. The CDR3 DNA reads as TGTGCCAGCTCCTCGCGACAGGGTTCCTACGAGCAGTACTTC.

The CDR3: CASSYDRHPNYGYTF. Written as DNA, the CDR3 is TGTGCCAGCAGTTACGACAGGCACCCTAACTATGGCTACACCTTC. This chain uses TRBV27 with TRBJ1-2; a weak D match, TRBD1 (6 bases). The CDR3 totals 15 residues. Germline CDR1 reads MNHEY; CDR2 reads SMNVEV (reference sequence). V was trimmed by 4 bases and J by 0 bases, leaving 12 bases between them.

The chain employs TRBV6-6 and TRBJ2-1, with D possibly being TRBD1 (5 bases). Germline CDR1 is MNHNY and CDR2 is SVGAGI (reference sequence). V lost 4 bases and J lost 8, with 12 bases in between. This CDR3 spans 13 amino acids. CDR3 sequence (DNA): TGTGCCAGCAGTTTCCTCAGGGTCGATGAGCAGTTCTTC. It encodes CASSFLRVDEQFF.

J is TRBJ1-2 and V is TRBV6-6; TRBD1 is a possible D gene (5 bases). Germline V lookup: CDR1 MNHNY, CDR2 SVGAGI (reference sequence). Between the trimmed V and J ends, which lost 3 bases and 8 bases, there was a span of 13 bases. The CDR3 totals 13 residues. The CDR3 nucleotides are TGTGCCAGCAGTTATTCAGGGCCATTCGGCTACACCTTC. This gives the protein CASSYSGPFGYTF.

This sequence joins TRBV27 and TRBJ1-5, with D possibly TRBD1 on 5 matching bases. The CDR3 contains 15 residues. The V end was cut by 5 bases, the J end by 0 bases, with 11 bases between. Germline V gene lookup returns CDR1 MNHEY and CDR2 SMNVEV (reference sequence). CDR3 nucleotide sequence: TGTGCCAGCAGTCCAGACAGCTATAGCAATCAGCCCCAGCATTTT. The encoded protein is CASSPDSYSNQPQHF.

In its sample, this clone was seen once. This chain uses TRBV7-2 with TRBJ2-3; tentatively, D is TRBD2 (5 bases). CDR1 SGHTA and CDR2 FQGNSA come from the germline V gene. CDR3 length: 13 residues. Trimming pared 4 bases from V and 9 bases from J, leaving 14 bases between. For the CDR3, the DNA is TGTGCCAGCAGCTCGCGGACTCGTTCGACGCAGTATTTT. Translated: CASSSRTRSTQYF. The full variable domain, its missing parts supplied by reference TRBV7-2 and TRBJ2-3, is GAGVSQSPSNKVTEKGKDVELRCDPISGHTALYWYRQSLGQGLEFLIYFQGNSAPDKSGLPSDRFSAERTGGSVSTLTIQRTQQEDSAVYLCASSSRTRSTQYFGPGTRLTVL.

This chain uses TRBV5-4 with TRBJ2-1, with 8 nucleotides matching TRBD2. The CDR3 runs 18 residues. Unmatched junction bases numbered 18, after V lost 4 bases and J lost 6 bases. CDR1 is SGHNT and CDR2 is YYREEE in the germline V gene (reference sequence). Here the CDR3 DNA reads TGTGCCAGCAGCCGGGGGGGATTGGTTGGGAGCTCGGGCAATGAGCAGTTCTTC. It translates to CASSRGGLVGSSGNEQFF.

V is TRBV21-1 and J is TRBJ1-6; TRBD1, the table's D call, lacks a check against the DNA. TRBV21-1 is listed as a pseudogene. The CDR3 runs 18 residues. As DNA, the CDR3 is TGTGCCAGCAGCTCAAACAGGGAAGGACGGAACAATAATTCACCCCTCCACTTT. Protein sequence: CASSSNREGRNNNSPLHF.

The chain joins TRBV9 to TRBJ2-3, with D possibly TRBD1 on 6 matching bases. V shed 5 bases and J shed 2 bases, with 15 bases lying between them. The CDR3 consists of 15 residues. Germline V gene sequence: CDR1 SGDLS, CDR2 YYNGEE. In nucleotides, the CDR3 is TGTGCCAGCAGGGTGCAGGACAGCGACACAGATACGCAGTATTTT. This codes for CASRVQDSDTDTQYF.

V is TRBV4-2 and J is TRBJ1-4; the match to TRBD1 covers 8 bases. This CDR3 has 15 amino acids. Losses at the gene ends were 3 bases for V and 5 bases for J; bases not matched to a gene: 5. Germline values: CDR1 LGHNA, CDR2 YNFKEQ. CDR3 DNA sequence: TGTGCCAGCAGCCACCCGGACAGGGCCAATGAAAAACTGTTTTTT. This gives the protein CASSHPDRANEKLFF.

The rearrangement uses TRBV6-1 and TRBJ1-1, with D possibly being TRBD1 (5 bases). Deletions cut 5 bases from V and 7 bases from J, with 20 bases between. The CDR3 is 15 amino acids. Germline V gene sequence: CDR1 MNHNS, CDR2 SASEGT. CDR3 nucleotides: TGTGCCAGCAGTCGCGGGACGGGTCGTGGGGGTGAAGCTTTCTTT. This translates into CASSRGTGRGGEAFF.

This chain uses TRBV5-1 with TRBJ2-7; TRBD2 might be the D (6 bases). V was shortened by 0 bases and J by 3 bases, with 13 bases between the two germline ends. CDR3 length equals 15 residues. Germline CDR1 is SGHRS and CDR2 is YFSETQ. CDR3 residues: CASSLEGGWVYEQYF. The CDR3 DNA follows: TGCGCCAGCAGCTTGGAGGGAGGATGGGTCTACGAGCAGTACTTC.

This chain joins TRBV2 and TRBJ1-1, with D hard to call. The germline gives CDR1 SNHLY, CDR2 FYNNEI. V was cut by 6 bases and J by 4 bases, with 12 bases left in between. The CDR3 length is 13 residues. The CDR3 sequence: CASRLKYGTEAFF. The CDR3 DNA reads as TGTGCCAGCAGACTTAAATACGGCACTGAAGCTTTCTTT.

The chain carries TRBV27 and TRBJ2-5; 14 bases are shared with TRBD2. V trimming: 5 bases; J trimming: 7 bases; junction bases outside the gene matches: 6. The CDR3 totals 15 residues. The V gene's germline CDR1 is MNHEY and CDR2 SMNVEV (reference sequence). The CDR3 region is CASSIGTSGSGTQYF. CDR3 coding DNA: TGTGCCAGCAGTATAGGGACTAGCGGGAGTGGGACCCAGTACTTC.

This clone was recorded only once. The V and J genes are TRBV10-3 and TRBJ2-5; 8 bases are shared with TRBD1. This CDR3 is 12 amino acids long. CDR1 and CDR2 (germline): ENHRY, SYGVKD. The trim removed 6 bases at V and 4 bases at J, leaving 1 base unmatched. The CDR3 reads CAIRDRVETQYF. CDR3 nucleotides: TGTGCCATCAGGGACAGGGTAGAGACCCAGTACTTC.

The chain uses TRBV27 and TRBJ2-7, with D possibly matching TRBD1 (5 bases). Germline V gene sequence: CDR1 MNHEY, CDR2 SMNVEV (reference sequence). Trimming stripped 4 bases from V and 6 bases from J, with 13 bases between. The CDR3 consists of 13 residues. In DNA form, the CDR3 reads TGTGCCAGCAGTTCTGGCTACCAGGGCGAGCAGTACTTC. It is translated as CASSSGYQGEQYF.

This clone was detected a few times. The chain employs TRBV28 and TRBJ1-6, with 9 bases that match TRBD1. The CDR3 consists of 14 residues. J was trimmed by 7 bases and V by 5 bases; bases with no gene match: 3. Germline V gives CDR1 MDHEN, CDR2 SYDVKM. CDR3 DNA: TGTGCCAGCAGTGCCGGGACAGGGAATTCACCCCTCCACTTT. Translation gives CASSAGTGNSPLHF.

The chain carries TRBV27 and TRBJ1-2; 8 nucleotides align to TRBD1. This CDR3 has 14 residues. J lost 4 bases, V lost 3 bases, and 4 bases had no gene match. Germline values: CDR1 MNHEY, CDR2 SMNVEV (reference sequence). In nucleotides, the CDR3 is TGTGCCAGCAGTTTCGACAGGGGTTTCTATGGCTACACCTTC. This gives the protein CASSFDRGFYGYTF.

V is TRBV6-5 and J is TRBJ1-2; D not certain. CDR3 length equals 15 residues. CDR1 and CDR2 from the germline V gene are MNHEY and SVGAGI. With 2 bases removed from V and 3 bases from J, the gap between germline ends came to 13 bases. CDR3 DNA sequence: TGTGCCAGCAGTTACGTGGGGAGTGGAGACTATGGCTACACCTTC. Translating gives CASSYVGSGDYGYTF.

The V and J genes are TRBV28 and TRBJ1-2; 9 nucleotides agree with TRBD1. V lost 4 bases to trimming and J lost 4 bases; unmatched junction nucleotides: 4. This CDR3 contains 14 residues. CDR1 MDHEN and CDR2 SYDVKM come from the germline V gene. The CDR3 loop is CASSWTGVIYGYTF. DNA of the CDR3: TGTGCCAGCAGTTGGACAGGGGTTATCTATGGCTACACCTTC.

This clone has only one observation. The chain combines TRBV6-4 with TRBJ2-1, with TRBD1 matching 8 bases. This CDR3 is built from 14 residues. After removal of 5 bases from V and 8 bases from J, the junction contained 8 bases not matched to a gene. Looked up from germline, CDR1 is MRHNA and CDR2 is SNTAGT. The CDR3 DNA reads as TGTGCCAGCAGTCGGGACAGGAGTTCGGATGAGCAGTTCTTC. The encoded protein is CASSRDRSSDEQFF.

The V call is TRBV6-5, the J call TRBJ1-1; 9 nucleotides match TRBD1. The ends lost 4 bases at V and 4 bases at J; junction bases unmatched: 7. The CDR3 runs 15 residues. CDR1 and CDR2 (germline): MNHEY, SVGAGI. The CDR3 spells CASSSWGQGSTEAFF. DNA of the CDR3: TGTGCCAGCAGTTCTTGGGGACAGGGAAGCACTGAAGCTTTCTTT.

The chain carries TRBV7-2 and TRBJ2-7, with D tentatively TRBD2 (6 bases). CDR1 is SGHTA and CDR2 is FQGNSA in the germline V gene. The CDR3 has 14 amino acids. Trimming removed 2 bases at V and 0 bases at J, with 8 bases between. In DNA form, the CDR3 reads TGTGCCAGCAGCTTAAGGAGGGCCTCCTACGAGCAGTACTTC. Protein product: CASSLRRASYEQYF.